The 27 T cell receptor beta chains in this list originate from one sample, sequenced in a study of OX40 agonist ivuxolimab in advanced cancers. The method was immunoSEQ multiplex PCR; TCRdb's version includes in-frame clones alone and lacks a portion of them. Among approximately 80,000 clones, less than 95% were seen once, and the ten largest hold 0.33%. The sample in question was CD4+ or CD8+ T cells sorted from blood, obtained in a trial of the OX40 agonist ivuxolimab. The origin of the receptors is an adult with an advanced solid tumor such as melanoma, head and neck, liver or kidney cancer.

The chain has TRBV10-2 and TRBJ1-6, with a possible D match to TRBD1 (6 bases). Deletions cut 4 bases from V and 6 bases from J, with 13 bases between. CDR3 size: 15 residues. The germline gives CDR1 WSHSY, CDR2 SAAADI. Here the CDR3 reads CASSGGGWGNSPLHF. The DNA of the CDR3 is TGCGCCAGCAGTGGGGGGGGCTGGGGTAATTCACCCCTCCACTTT.

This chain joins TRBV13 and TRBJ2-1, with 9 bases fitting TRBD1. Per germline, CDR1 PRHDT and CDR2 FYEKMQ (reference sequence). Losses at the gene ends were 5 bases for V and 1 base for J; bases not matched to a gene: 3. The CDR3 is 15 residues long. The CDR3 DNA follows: TGTGCCAGCAGCCTCGACAGGGGGTCCTACAATGAGCAGTTCTTC. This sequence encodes CASSLDRGSYNEQFF.

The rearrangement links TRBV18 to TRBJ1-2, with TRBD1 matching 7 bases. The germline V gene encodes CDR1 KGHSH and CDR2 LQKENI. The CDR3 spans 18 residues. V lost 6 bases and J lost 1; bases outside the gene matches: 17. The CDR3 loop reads CASSPVEVPGQLNYGYTF. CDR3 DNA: TGTGCCAGCTCGCCTGTGGAAGTGCCGGGACAGCTTAACTATGGCTACACCTTC. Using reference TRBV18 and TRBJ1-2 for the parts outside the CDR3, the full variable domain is NAGVMQNPRHLVRRRGQEARLRCSPMKGHSHVYWYRQLPEEGLKFMVYLQKENIIDESGMPKERFSAEFPKEGPSILRIQQVVRGDSAAYFCASSPVEVPGQLNYGYTFGSGTRLTVV.

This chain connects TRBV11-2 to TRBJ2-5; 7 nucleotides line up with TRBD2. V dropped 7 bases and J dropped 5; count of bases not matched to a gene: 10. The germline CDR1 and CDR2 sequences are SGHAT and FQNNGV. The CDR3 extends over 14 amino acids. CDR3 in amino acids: CASTPPGGRETQYF. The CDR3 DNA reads TGTGCCAGCACCCCTCCGGGGGGACGGGAGACCCAGTACTTC.

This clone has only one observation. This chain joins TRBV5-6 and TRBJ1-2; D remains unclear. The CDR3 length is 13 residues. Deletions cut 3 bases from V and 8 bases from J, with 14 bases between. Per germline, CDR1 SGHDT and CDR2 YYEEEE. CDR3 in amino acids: CASSSDNLGGYTF. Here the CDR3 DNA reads TGTGCCAGCAGCTCCGATAATCTGGGCGGCTACACCTTC.

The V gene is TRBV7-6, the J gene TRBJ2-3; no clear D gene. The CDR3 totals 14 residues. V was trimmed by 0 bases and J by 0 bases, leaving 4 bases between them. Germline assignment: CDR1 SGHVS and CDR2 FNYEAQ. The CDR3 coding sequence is TGTGCCAGCAGCTTAGCGGGGAGCACAGATACGCAGTATTTT. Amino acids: CASSLAGSTDTQYF.

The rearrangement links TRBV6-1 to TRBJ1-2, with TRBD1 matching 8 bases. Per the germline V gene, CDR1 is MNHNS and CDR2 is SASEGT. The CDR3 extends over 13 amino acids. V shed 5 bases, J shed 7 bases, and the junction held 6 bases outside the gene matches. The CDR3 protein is CASSRTGRGGYTF. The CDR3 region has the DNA TGTGCCAGCAGTCGGACAGGGAGAGGTGGCTACACCTTC.

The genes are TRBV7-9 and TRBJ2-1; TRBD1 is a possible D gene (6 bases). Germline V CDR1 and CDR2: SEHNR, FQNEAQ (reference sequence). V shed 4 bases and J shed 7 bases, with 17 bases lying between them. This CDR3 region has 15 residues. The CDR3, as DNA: TGTGCCAGCAGCTCTTCACAGGGTGGGGCAAATGAGCAGTTCTTC. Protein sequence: CASSSSQGGANEQFF.

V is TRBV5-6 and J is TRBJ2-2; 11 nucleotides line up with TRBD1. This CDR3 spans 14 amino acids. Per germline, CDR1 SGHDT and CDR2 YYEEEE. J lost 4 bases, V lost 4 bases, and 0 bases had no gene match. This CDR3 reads CASSGTGGTGELFF. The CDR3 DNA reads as TGTGCCAGCAGCGGGACAGGGGGCACCGGGGAGCTGTTTTTT.

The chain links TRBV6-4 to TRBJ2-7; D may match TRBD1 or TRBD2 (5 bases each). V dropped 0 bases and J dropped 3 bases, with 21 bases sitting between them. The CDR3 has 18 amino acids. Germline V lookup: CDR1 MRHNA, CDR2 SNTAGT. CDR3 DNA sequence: TGTGCCAGCAGTGACTCTTCGGACACAACAGAGAGGGACTACGAGCAGTACGTC. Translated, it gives CASSDSSDTTERDYEQYV.

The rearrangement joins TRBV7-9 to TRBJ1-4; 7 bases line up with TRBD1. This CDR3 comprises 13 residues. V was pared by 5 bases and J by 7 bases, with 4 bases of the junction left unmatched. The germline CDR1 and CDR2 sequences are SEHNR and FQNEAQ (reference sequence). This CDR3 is CASSQAGGEKLFF. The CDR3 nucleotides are TGTGCCAGCAGCCAAGCAGGGGGTGAAAAACTGTTTTTT.

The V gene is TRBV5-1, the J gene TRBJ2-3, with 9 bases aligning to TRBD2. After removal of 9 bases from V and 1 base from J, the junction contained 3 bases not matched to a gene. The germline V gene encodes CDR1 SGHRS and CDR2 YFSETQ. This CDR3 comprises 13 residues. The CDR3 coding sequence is TGCGCCACCCGGACTAGCGGCACAGATACGCAGTATTTT. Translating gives CATRTSGTDTQYF.

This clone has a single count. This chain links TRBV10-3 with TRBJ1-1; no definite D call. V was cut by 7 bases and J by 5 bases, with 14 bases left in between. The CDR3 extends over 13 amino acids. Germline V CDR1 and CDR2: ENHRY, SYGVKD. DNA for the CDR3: TGTGCCATCAAGAACCCTAGCGGGACTGAAGCTTTCTTT. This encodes CAIKNPSGTEAFF.

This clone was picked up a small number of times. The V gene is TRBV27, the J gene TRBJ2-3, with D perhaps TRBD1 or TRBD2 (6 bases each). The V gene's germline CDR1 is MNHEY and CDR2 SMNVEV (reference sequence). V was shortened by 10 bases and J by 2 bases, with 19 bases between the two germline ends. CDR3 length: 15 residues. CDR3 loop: CATRLGAGITDTQYF. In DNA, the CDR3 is TGTGCCACCAGATTGGGGGCGGGGATCACAGATACGCAGTATTTT.

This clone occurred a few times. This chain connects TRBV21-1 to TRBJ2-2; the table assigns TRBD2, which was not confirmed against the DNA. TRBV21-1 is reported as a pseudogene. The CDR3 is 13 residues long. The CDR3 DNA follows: TGTGCCCATAGGGCTGCGGGCACCGGGGAGCTGTTTTTT. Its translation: CAHRAAGTGELFF.

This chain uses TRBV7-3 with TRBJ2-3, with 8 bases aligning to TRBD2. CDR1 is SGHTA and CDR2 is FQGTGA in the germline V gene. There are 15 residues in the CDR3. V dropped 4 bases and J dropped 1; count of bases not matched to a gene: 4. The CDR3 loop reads CASSSREGRTDTQYF. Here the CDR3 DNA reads TGTGCCAGCAGCTCCCGGGAGGGCCGCACAGATACGCAGTATTTT.

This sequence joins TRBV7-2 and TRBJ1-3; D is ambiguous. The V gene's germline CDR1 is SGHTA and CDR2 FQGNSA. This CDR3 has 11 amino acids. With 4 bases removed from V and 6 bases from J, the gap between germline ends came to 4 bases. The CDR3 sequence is CASSSANTIYF. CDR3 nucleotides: TGTGCCAGCAGCTCAGCAAACACCATATATTTT.

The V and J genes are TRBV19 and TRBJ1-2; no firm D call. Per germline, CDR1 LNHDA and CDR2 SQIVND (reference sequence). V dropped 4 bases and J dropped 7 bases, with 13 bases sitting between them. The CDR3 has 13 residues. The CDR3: CASSKTPPGGYTF. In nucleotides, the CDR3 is TGTGCCAGTAGTAAGACACCGCCGGGTGGCTACACCTTC.

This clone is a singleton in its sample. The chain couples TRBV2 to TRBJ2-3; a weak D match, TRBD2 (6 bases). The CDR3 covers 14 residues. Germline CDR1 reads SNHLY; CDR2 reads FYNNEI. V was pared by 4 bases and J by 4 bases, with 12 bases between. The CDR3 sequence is CASSVGGGPDTQYF. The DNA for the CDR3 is TGTGCCAGCAGTGTGGGGGGAGGCCCAGATACGCAGTATTTT.

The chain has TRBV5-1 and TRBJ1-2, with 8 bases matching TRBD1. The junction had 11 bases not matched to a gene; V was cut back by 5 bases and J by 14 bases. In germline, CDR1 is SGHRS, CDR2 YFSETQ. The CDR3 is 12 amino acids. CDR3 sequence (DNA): TGCGCCAGCAGAACAGGACAGGGCCCCATGACCTTC. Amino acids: CASRTGQGPMTF.

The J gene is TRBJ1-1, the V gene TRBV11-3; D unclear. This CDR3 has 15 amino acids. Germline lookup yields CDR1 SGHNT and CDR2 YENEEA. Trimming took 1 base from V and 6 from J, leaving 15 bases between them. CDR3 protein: CASSLGPPGNPEAFF. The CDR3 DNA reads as TGTGCCAGCAGCTTAGGACCTCCCGGGAATCCTGAAGCTTTCTTT.

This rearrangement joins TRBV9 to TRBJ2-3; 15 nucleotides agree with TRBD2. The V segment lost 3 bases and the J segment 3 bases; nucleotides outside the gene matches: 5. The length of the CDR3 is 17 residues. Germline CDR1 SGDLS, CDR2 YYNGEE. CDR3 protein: CASSEGLAGGVTDTQYF. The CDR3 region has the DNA TGTGCCAGCAGCGAGGGACTAGCGGGGGGCGTTACAGATACGCAGTATTTT.

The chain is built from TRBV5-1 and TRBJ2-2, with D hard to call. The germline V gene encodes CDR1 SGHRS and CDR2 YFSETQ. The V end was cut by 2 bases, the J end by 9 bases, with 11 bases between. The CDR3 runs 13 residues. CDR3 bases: TGCGCCAGCAGCTTCGTAGCTGACCGGGAGCTGTTTTTT. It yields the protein CASSFVADRELFF.

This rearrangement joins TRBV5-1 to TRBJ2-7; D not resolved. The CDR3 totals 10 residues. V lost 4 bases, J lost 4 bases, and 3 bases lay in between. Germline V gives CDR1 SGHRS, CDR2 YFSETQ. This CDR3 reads CASSEYEQYF. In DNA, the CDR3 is TGCGCCAGCAGCGAGTACGAGCAGTACTTC.

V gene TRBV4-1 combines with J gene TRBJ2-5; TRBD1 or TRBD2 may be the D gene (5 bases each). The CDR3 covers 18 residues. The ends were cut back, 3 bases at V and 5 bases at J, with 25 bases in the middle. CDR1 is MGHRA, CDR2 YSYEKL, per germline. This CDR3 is CASSQASNGAASQETQYF. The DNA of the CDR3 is TGCGCCAGCAGCCAGGCGAGTAACGGGGCGGCCTCCCAGGAGACCCAGTACTTC.

The CDR3 reads CASSPSGGGEQYV. The CDR3 DNA is TGTGCCAGCTCACCCTCAGGGGGTGGCGAGCAGTACGTC. The J gene is TRBJ2-7, the V gene TRBV18, with 7 bases fitting TRBD1. Germline CDR1 reads KGHSH; CDR2 reads LQKENI. V shed 3 bases, J shed 6 bases, and the junction held 5 bases outside the gene matches. The CDR3 is 13 amino acids.

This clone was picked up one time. The CDR3 nucleotides are TGTGCCAGCAGCCCCGGGGTGGCAGGGGTCGGCGGCTACACCTTC. It encodes CASSPGVAGVGGYTF. The chain couples TRBV7-9 to TRBJ1-2; the D gene is possibly TRBD1 (6 bases). Deletions cut 5 bases from V and 8 bases from J, with 21 bases between. The germline gives CDR1 SEHNR, CDR2 FQNEAQ (reference sequence). The CDR3 is made up of 15 amino acids.